Each of the 17 T cell receptor beta chains below was sequenced from the same sample in a study of blood T cell repertoires in COVID-19. Data came from immunoSEQ multiplex PCR; TCRdb stores just in-frame clones and leaves some out. This sample yields some 300,000 clones, of which about 88% are seen a single time; about 1.2% belongs to the top ten. Sequenced material: peripheral blood. The receptors here all came from a man in his 70s with acute or convalescent COVID-19.

The chain recombines TRBV4-3 with TRBJ1-2, with a weak D call TRBD1 (6 bases). Germline-derived CDR1 and CDR2 are LGHNA and YSLEER. Trimming removed 0 bases at V and 4 bases at J, with 15 bases between. This CDR3 region has 16 residues. This CDR3 reads CASSQDWGGSPYGYTF. CDR3 DNA: TGCGCCAGCAGCCAAGATTGGGGGGGCTCTCCCTATGGCTACACCTTC.

The V and J genes are TRBV19 and TRBJ1-2; possibly TRBD1 for D (6 bases). This CDR3 is built from 17 residues. Germline lookup yields CDR1 LNHDA and CDR2 SQIVND (reference sequence). With 1 base removed from V and 0 bases from J, the gap between germline ends came to 15 bases. CDR3: CASSIAAGGAANYGYTF. CDR3 nucleotides: TGTGCCAGTAGTATAGCGGCTGGGGGCGCCGCTAACTATGGCTACACCTTC. Full variable domain (missing parts from reference TRBV19 and TRBJ1-2): DGGITQSPKYLFRKEGQNVTLSCEQNLNHDAMYWYRQDPGQGLRLIYYSQIVNDFQKGDIAEGYSVSREKKESFPLTVTSAQKNPTAFYLCASSIAAGGAANYGYTFGSGTRLTVV.

The chain recombines TRBV7-9 with TRBJ2-5; no clear D. This CDR3 has 11 amino acids. Germline V gene sequence: CDR1 SEHNR, CDR2 FQNEAQ (reference sequence). Trimming pared 4 bases from V and 3 bases from J, leaving 3 bases between. CDR3 region: CASSSEETQYF. For the CDR3, the DNA is TGTGCCAGCAGCTCGGAAGAGACCCAGTACTTC.

This sequence joins TRBV28 and TRBJ1-5; D unresolved. V shed 2 bases and J shed 2 bases, with 10 bases lying between them. The V gene's germline CDR1 is MDHEN and CDR2 SYDVKM. The CDR3 length is 15 residues. The DNA for the CDR3 is TGTGCCAGCAGTTTACGGGGTGCGGGCAATCAGCCCCAGCATTTT. Protein sequence: CASSLRGAGNQPQHF. Complete variable domain (other parts from reference TRBV28 and TRBJ1-5): DVKVTQSSRYLVKRTGEKVFLECVQDMDHENMFWYRQDPGLGLRLIYFSYDVKMKEKGDIPEGYSVSREKKERFSLILESASTNQTSMYLCASSLRGAGNQPQHFGDGTRLSIL.

The gene calls are TRBV28 and TRBJ2-3, with TRBD2 as a possible D gene (7 bases). This CDR3 is 15 amino acids long. The V end was cut by 3 bases, the J end by 3 bases, with 13 bases between. Germline CDR1 is MDHEN and CDR2 is SYDVKM. This chain's CDR3 is CASSFRGAMTDTQYF. The CDR3 coding sequence is TGTGCCAGCAGTTTTCGGGGGGCGATGACAGATACGCAGTATTTT.

This sequence joins TRBV28 and TRBJ1-1, with TRBD1 as a possible D gene (5 bases). Germline V CDR1 and CDR2: MDHEN, SYDVKM. The CDR3 spans 14 residues. V lost 10 bases, J lost 0 bases, and 15 bases lay in between. As DNA, the CDR3 is TGTGCCACCGGACGTTACAGGATGAACACTGAAGCTTTCTTT. Translated: CATGRYRMNTEAFF.

The rearrangement joins TRBV7-9 to TRBJ2-3; the D gene is possibly TRBD1 (6 bases). The germline V gene has CDR1 SEHNR and CDR2 FQNEAQ (reference sequence). V shed 4 bases and J shed 0 bases, with 14 bases lying between them. The CDR3 has 16 amino acids. CDR3 nucleotide sequence: TGTGCCAGCAGCTCAAGGGGGACGATTAGCACAGATACGCAGTATTTT. Its protein is CASSSRGTISTDTQYF.

In its sample, this clone was seen once. The junction and the germline gene differ at one end; a read error may be behind it. This chain joins TRBV6-2 or TRBV6-3 and TRBJ1-6; a possible D gene is TRBD1 (6 bases). Germline loops: CDR1 MNHEY, CDR2 SVGEGT. The CDR3 covers 16 residues. CDR3 amino acids: CASTYYTGRGNSPLHF. The CDR3 DNA sequence: TGTGCCAGCACTTACTATACAGGGAGGGGGAATTCACCCCTCCACTTT.

The chain recombines TRBV29-1 with TRBJ1-6; D possibly corresponds to TRBD1 (5 bases). V lost 4 bases and J lost 7, with 11 bases in between. The length of the CDR3 is 13 residues. Per the germline V gene, CDR1 is SQVTM and CDR2 is ANQGSEA. Written as DNA, the CDR3 is TGCAGCGTTGCCCGCGACAGCAATTCACCCCTCCACTTT. Translated, it gives CSVARDSNSPLHF.

This chain connects TRBV28 to TRBJ1-2; TRBD1 matches at 9 bases. Per germline, CDR1 MDHEN and CDR2 SYDVKM. V trimming: 1 base; J trimming: 7 bases; junction bases outside the gene matches: 4. The CDR3 is made up of 14 amino acids. CDR3 in DNA: TGTGCCAGCAGTTTATCCTGGACAGGGGTTGGCTACACCTTC. Protein product: CASSLSWTGVGYTF.

Only one count was recorded for this clone. This chain links TRBV19 with TRBJ2-2, with no clear D. CDR3 size: 11 residues. Trimming cost V 11 bases and J 3 bases, with 7 bases left between them. The germline V gene has CDR1 LNHDA and CDR2 SQIVND (reference sequence). CDR3 region: CAATDTGELFF. CDR3 sequence (DNA): TGTGCCGCCACGGACACCGGGGAGCTGTTTTTT.

The chain links TRBV9 to TRBJ1-3, with D perhaps TRBD1 (5 bases). This CDR3 comprises 14 residues. From germline, CDR1 is SGDLS and CDR2 YYNGEE. V was cut by 2 bases and J by 4 bases, with 10 bases left in between. The CDR3 bases are TGTGCCAGCAGCGTTTGGGGGGGAGGAAACACCATATATTTT. Amino acids: CASSVWGGGNTIYF.

The chain links TRBV9 to TRBJ2-3; D ambiguous. The germline V gene has CDR1 SGDLS and CDR2 YYNGEE. Trimming shortened V by 0 bases and J by 0 bases, and 14 bases separated the two germline ends. There are 17 residues in the CDR3. The CDR3 DNA follows: TGTGCCAGCAGCGTAGCTCCTGGCGGTTCTAGCACAGATACGCAGTATTTT. Translation gives CASSVAPGGSSTDTQYF.

This clone was seen only once. This rearrangement joins TRBV30 to TRBJ2-5; 15 bases match TRBD2. CDR1 GTSNPN and CDR2 SVGIG come from the germline V gene (reference sequence). CDR3 length: 14 residues. Trimming cost V 5 bases and J 5 bases; bases outside gene matches: 3. The CDR3 DNA follows: TGTGCCTGGGGACTAGCGGGAGGGGGGGAGACCCAGTACTTC. This encodes CAWGLAGGGETQYF.

This chain connects TRBV28 to TRBJ2-7; perhaps TRBD2 as D (6 bases). The germline V gene has CDR1 MDHEN and CDR2 SYDVKM. The V and J ends lost 2 bases and 5 bases respectively, with 22 bases between them. This CDR3 has 17 residues. The CDR3 is CASSLGGEVRGINEQYF. The CDR3 coding sequence is TGTGCCAGCAGTTTAGGTGGGGAGGTCAGAGGGATCAACGAGCAGTACTTC.

V and J are TRBV19 and TRBJ2-1, with 9 bases fitting TRBD1. The CDR3 contains 11 residues. The ends lost 8 bases at V and 13 bases at J; junction bases unmatched: 6. Germline CDR1 reads LNHDA; CDR2 reads SQIVND (reference sequence). CDR3 nucleotide sequence: TGTGCCAGTGGGGACAGGGCTAAACAGTTCTTC. Encoded protein: CASGDRAKQFF.

The rearrangement uses TRBV9 and TRBJ2-7, with D hard to call. CDR1 is SGDLS, CDR2 YYNGEE, per germline. Trimming took off 0 bases at V and 0 bases at J, with 7 bases between the two ends. This CDR3 spans 14 amino acids. In DNA form, the CDR3 reads TGTGCCAGCAGCGTAGCCTCCTTCTCCTACGAGCAGTACTTC. Encoded protein: CASSVASFSYEQYF.